This T cell receptor beta chain is from a study of T-cell reconstitution after alpha-beta-depleted transplantation in children. General study findings and limits: In patients about two months after transplant, alpha-beta T cells reportedly arose from several hundred expanded graft clones. One year after transplant, T-cell counts and diversity came mostly from newly produced T cells. Recipient T cells and thymic progenitors that survived gave rise to the high TCRbeta diversity observed at day 60 in some patients.

CDR1 LNHDA and CDR2 SQIVND come from the germline V gene (reference sequence). V lost 7 bases and J lost 7; bases outside the gene matches: 10. The CDR3 has 14 residues. TCRbeta library preparation incorporated unique molecular identifiers. TCRdb reprocessed the PCR reads with MiXCR, giving one entry per CDR3 protein. Of about 590,000 distinct CDR3 sequences listed, 10% to 15% were seen once; the top ten hold 2.2%. This clonotype has more than one count but fewer than ten. The antigen is undetermined. The source is a male patient aged 10 to 17 who had a stem cell transplant for acute myeloid leukemia, so the T cells may come from the graft donor. Here the sequenced sample was PBMCs, mostly from graft donor cells, taken 360 days after TCRalphabeta/CD19-depleted stem cell transplant. The chain couples TRBV19 to TRBJ1-2; 9 bases map to TRBD1. The chain's CDR3 is CASTTPGQGGGYTF. CDR3 nucleotides: TGTGCCAGTACCACCCCGGGACAGGGCGGTGGCTACACCTTC.